These 15 T cell receptor beta chains were sequenced from one sample in a study of CD8+CD57+ T cells in acquired aplastic anemia. By flow cytometry, patients selected for sequencing had shown an expansion of CD8+CD57+ cells. Profiles of TCR beta VDJ and CDR3 were generated from a genomic DNA template. From the reads, TCRdb called clonotypes with MiXCR, one entry per CDR3 protein. The data show about 470,000 distinct CDR3 sequences, under 40% seen once. The sequenced sample consisted of sorted CD4+, CD8+, or CD8+CD57+ T cells (not recorded which) from PBMCs. These receptors were taken from a human donor with aplastic anemia.

About this clonotype: An end of the junction differs from the germline gene, which may be a read error. This sequence joins TRBV7-9 and TRBJ2-2; D possibly corresponds to TRBD1 (6 bases). The germline V gene encodes CDR1 SEHNR and CDR2 FQNEAQ (reference sequence). The CDR3 covers 15 residues. The CDR3 nucleotides read TGTGCCAGCAGCAACCCATCTGGGGGCCCCGGGGAGCTGCTTTTT. This codes for CASSNPSGGPGELLF. Combining the CDR3 with reference TRBV7-9 and TRBJ2-2 gives the whole variable domain DTGVSQNPRHKITKRGQNVTFRCDPISEHNRLYWYRQTLGQGPEFLTYFQNEAQLEKSRLLSDRFSAERPKGSFSTLEIQRTEQGDSAMYLCASSNPSGGPGELLFGEGSRLTVL.

This clonotype was detected many times. V is TRBV20-1 and J is TRBJ2-1, with TRBD2 identical over 7 bases. This CDR3 region has 12 residues. Per germline, CDR1 DFQATT and CDR2 SNEGSKA (reference sequence). J gave up 9 bases and V 4 bases, and 6 bases lay outside the gene matches. CDR3 amino acids: CSAIGRFGEQFF. The CDR3 DNA reads as TGCAGTGCTATCGGGAGGTTCGGTGAGCAGTTCTTC.

The chain links TRBV11-1 to TRBJ2-7, with 11 bases aligning to TRBD2. The CDR3 runs to 16 residues. V was clipped by 4 bases and J by 4 bases; unmatched bases: 9. From germline, CDR1 is SGHAT and CDR2 FQDESV (reference sequence). CDR3 sequence (DNA): TGTGCCAGCAGCTCAGCGCGTAGCGGGGGGGAGTACGAGCAGTACTTC. Translation gives CASSSARSGGEYEQYF.

The CDR3 spells CASKAQGLGKNIQYF. The CDR3 nucleotides read TGTGCCAGTAAGGCCCAGGGGCTAGGCAAAAACATTCAGTACTTC. The V call is TRBV19, the J call TRBJ2-4, with D possibly matching TRBD1 (6 bases). The CDR3 runs to 15 residues. V was pared by 7 bases and J by 3 bases, with 16 bases between. Germline V gives CDR1 LNHDA, CDR2 SQIVND (reference sequence).

The chain carries TRBV7-2 and TRBJ2-3; D might be TRBD1 (6 bases). Germline V gene sequence: CDR1 SGHTA, CDR2 FQGNSA. There are 13 residues in the CDR3. Trimming shortened V by 4 bases and J by 11 bases, and 16 bases separated the two germline ends. The CDR3 nucleotides read TGTGCCAGCAGCTCGAACAGGGCGGAGAAGCAGTATTTT. Residues: CASSSNRAEKQYF. Together with reference TRBV7-2 and TRBJ2-3, the CDR3 gives the full variable domain: GAGVSQSPSNKVTEKGKDVELRCDPISGHTALYWYRQSLGQGLEFLIYFQGNSAPDKSGLPSDRFSAERTGGSVSTLTIQRTQQEDSAVYLCASSSNRAEKQYFGPGTRLTVL.

This clonotype was picked up many times. The chain links TRBV7-2 to TRBJ1-1; no firm D call. Trimming shortened V by 5 bases and J by 0 bases, and 7 bases separated the two germline ends. This CDR3 has 13 amino acids. The germline V gene encodes CDR1 SGHTA and CDR2 FQGNSA. The CDR3 nucleotides are TGTGCCAGCAGCCGGACGTTGAACACTGAAGCTTTCTTT. This codes for CASSRTLNTEAFF.

The chain combines TRBV19 with TRBJ2-3; the D gene could be TRBD1 or TRBD2 (5 bases each). Germline CDR1 is LNHDA and CDR2 is SQIVND (reference sequence). This CDR3 has 16 amino acids. V gave up 1 base and J gave up 2 bases, with 13 bases separating them. Written as DNA, the CDR3 is TGTGCCAGTAGTATAGGGGGGAGACCCTTCACAGATACGCAGTATTTT. It encodes CASSIGGRPFTDTQYF.

Note on this clonotype: This may come from a read error, since a much larger clone is one base off. The CDR3 loop reads CASSLPIRGDEQYF. CDR3 DNA sequence: TGTGCCAGCAGCTTACCGATCAGGGGCGACGAGCAGTACTTC. The V call is TRBV7-8, the J call TRBJ2-7, with TRBD1 as a possible D gene (6 bases). This CDR3 is built from 14 residues. V lost 2 bases, J lost 5 bases, and 13 bases lay in between. Germline CDR1 is SGHVS and CDR2 is FQNEAQ.

This clonotype appeared many times. The chain combines TRBV2 with TRBJ1-1; D unresolved. Germline V CDR1 and CDR2: SNHLY, FYNNEI. Trimming left V 6 bases short and J 0 bases short, with 14 bases between. This CDR3 is built from 15 residues. CDR3 DNA sequence: TGTGCCAGCAGAAATATGGCGGGATTGAACACTGAAGCTTTCTTT. It yields the protein CASRNMAGLNTEAFF.

This clonotype was detected ten times or more. This chain joins TRBV19 and TRBJ2-7; D gene ambiguous. V shed 5 bases and J shed 1 base, with 12 bases lying between them. The CDR3 covers 14 residues. Germline V gives CDR1 LNHDA, CDR2 SQIVND (reference sequence). The CDR3 DNA reads TGTGCCAGTAGTCGAGGAGATCATTCCTACGAGCAGTACTTC. Protein product: CASSRGDHSYEQYF.

This clonotype occurred many times. For the CDR3, the DNA is TGTGCCAGCAGCTTCGATCCTGCCCTGAACACTGAAGCTTTCTTT. The encoded protein is CASSFDPALNTEAFF. The chain is built from TRBV7-3 and TRBJ1-1; D is ambiguous. The V end lost 3 bases, the J end lost 0 bases, and 11 bases lay between the germline ends. Germline V gives CDR1 SGHTA, CDR2 FQGTGA. The CDR3 length is 15 residues.

This clonotype was seen many times. The chain uses TRBV10-3 and TRBJ1-1, with 9 positions matching TRBD1. The V gene end was trimmed by 9 bases and the J gene end by 8 bases; junction bases not matched to a gene: 10. Germline CDR1 ENHRY, CDR2 SYGVKD. CDR3 length equals 13 residues. The CDR3 bases are TGTGCCATAGGGACAGGGACCCGCGAAGAAGCTTTCTTT. Translation: CAIGTGTREEAFF.

This clonotype was found many times. The chain recombines TRBV2 with TRBJ1-1, with 7 positions matching TRBD1. Trimming took 1 base from V and 3 from J; bases not matched to a gene: 5. From germline, CDR1 is SNHLY and CDR2 FYNNEI. The length of the CDR3 is 15 residues. CDR3 bases: TGTGCCAGCAGTGAAGAGGGGGCAGGGGACACTGAAGCTTTCTTT. Its protein product is CASSEEGAGDTEAFF. The complete variable domain, with remaining parts taken from reference TRBV2 and TRBJ1-1, reads EPEVTQTPSHQVTQMGQEVILRCVPISNHLYFYWYRQILGQKVEFLVSFYNNEISEKSEIFDDQFSVERPDGSNFTLKIRSTKLEDSAMYFCASSEEGAGDTEAFFGQGTRLTVV.

The genes are TRBV19 and TRBJ2-1; D unresolved. The length of the CDR3 is 14 residues. V dropped 3 bases and J dropped 6 bases, with 12 bases sitting between them. The germline V gene encodes CDR1 LNHDA and CDR2 SQIVND (reference sequence). The CDR3 DNA is TGTGCCAGTAGTATTCCCCTGGGTCCCAATGAGCAGTTCTTC. Protein product: CASSIPLGPNEQFF.

CDR3 nucleotide sequence: TGTGCCAGCAGTTACCAGGGACAGGGGAACACTGAAGCTTTCTTT. It yields the protein CASSYQGQGNTEAFF. The chain has TRBV6-5 and TRBJ1-1; the match to TRBD1 covers 9 bases. J gave up 1 base and V 2 bases, and 2 bases lay outside the gene matches. Germline V gene data show CDR1 as MNHEY and CDR2 as SVGAGI. CDR3 length: 15 residues.